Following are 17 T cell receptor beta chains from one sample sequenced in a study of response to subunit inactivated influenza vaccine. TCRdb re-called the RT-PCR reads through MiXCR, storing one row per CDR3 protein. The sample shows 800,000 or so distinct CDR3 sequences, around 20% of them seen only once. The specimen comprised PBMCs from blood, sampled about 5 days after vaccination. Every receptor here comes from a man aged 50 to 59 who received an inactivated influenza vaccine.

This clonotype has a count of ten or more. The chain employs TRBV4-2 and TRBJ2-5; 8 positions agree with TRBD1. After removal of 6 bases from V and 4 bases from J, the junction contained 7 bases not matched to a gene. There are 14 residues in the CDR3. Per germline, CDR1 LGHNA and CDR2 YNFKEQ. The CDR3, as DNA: TGTGCCAGCAGTTCTCCCGGACAGGGAGAGACCCAGTACTTC. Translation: CASSSPGQGETQYF.

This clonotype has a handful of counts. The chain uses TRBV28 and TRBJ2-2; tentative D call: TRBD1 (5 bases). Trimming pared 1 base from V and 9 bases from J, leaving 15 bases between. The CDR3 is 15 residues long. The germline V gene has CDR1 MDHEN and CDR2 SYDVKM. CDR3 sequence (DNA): TGTGCCAGCAGTTTATCTCGGACAAAATTCAGGGAGCTGTTTTTT. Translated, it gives CASSLSRTKFRELFF.

The CDR3 nucleotides are TGTGCCAGCACCGACAGGGTCGATGGCTATGGCTACACCTTC. Protein product: CASTDRVDGYGYTF. This sequence joins TRBV7-9 and TRBJ1-2, with TRBD1 matching 7 bases. This CDR3 has 14 amino acids. V lost 7 bases, J lost 4 bases, and 9 bases stayed unmatched. Per germline, CDR1 SEHNR and CDR2 FQNEAQ (reference sequence).

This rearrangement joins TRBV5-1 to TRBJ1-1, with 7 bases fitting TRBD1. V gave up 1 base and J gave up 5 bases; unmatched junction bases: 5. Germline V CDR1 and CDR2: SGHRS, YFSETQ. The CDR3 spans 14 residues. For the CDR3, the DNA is TGCGCCAGCAGCTTGACACAGGGGCTGACTGAAGCTTTCTTT. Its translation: CASSLTQGLTEAFF.

CDR3 region: CASSLGSGLAVTSTDTQYF. CDR3 in DNA: TGTGCCAGCAGCTTAGGATCCGGACTAGCGGTTACTAGCACAGATACGCAGTATTTT. The chain has TRBV11-2 and TRBJ2-3; 10 bases match TRBD2. Looked up from germline, CDR1 is SGHAT and CDR2 is FQNNGV. The CDR3 totals 19 residues. After removal of 1 base from V and 0 bases from J, the junction contained 10 bases not matched to a gene. The full variable domain, completed using reference TRBV11-2 and TRBJ2-3, is EAGVAQSPRYKIIEKRQSVAFWCNPISGHATLYWYQQILGQGPKLLIQFQNNGVVDDSQLPKDRFSAERLKGVDSTLKIQPAKLEDSAVYLCASSLGSGLAVTSTDTQYFGPGTRLTVL.

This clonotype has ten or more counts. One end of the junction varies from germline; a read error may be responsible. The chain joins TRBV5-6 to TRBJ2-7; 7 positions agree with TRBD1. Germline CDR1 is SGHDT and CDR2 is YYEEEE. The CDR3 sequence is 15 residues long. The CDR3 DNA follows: TGTGCCAGCAGCTTAAGGACAGGATGGTCCTCCGAGCAGTACTTC. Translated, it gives CASSLRTGWSSEQYF.

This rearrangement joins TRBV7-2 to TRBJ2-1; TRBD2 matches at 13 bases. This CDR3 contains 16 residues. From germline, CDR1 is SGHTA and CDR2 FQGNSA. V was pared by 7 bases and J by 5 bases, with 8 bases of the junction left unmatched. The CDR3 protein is CASTRLAGGPNNEQFF. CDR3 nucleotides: TGTGCCAGCACCCGACTAGCGGGAGGCCCCAACAATGAGCAGTTCTTC.

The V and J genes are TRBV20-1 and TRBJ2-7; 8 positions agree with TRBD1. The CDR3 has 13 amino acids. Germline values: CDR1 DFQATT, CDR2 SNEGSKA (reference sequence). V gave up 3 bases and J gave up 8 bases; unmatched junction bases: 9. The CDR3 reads CSASRDRGLQQYF. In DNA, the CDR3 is TGCAGTGCTAGTAGAGACAGGGGCCTACAGCAGTACTTC.

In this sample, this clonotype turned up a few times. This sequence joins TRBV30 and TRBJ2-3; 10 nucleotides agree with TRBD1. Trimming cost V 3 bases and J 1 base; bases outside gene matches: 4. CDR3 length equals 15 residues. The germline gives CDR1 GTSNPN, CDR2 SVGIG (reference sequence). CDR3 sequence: CAWRKTGGGTDTQYF. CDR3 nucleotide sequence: TGTGCCTGGAGGAAGACAGGGGGCGGCACAGATACGCAGTATTTT.

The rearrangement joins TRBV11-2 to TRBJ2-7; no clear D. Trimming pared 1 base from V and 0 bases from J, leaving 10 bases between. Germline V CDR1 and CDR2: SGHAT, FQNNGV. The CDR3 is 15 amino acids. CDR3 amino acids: CASSLVSGLSYEQYF. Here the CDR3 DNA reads TGTGCCAGCAGCTTAGTGTCCGGGCTCTCCTACGAGCAGTACTTC. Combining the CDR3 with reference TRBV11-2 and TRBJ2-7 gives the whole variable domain EAGVAQSPRYKIIEKRQSVAFWCNPISGHATLYWYQQILGQGPKLLIQFQNNGVVDDSQLPKDRFSAERLKGVDSTLKIQPAKLEDSAVYLCASSLVSGLSYEQYFGPGTRLTVT.

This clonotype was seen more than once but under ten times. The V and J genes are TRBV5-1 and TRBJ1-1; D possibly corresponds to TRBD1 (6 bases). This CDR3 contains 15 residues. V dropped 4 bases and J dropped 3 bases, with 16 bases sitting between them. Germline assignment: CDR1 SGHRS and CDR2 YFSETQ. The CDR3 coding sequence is TGCGCCAGCAGCGACAGGCCCCACGGGGACACTGAAGCTTTCTTT. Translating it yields CASSDRPHGDTEAFF. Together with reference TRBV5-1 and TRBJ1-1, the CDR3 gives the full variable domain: KAGVTQTPRYLIKTRGQQVTLSCSPISGHRSVSWYQQTPGQGLQFLFEYFSETQRNKGNFPGRFSGRQFSNSRSEMNVSTLELGDSALYLCASSDRPHGDTEAFFGQGTRLTVV.

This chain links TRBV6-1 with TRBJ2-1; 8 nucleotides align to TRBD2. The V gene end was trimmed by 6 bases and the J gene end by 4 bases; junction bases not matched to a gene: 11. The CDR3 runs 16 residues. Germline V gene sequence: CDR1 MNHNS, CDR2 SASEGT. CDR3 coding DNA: TGTGCCAGCAGACCCGGGTGGCGGGGGGCGTACAATGAGCAGTTCTTC. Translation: CASRPGWRGAYNEQFF.

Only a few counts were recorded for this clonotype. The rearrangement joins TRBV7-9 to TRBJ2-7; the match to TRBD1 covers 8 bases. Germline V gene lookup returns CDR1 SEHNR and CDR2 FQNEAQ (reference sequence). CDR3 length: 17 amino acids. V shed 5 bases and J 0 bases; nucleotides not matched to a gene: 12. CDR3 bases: TGTGCCAGCAGCCATCCCGGGACAGGCCTTAACTCCTACGAGCAGTACTTC. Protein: CASSHPGTGLNSYEQYF.

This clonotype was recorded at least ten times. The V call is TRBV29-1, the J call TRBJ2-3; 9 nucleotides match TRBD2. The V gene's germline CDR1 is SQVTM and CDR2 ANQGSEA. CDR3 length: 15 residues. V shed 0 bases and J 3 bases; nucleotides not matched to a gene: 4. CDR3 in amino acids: CSVEDRGGGTDTQYF. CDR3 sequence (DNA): TGCAGCGTTGAAGACCGCGGGGGGGGTACAGATACGCAGTATTTT.

CDR3: CASAGTSGDYEQYF. DNA of the CDR3: TGCGCCAGCGCCGGGACTAGCGGCGACTACGAGCAGTACTTC. This chain joins TRBV5-1 and TRBJ2-7; 11 bases line up with TRBD2. Germline-derived CDR1 and CDR2 are SGHRS and YFSETQ. With V trimmed by 7 bases and J by 3 bases, 6 bases remained unmatched. The CDR3 spans 14 residues.

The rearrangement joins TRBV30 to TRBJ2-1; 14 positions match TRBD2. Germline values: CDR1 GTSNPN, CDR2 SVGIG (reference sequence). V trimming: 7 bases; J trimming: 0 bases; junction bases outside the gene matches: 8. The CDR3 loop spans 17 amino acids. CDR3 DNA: TGTGCCTTACGGACTAGCGGGAGGCCCCCCTCCTACAATGAGCAGTTCTTC. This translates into CALRTSGRPPSYNEQFF.

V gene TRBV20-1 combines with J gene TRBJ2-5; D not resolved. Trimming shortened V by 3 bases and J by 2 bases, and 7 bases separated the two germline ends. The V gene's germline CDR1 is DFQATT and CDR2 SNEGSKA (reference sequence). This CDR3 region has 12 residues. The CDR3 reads CSASNSQETQYF. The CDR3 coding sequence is TGCAGTGCTAGTAACAGTCAAGAGACCCAGTACTTC.